This T cell receptor (beta chain) was recovered during a study of CD8 T cells in ankylosing spondylitis. About this clonotype itself: No antigen is known for it.

The study's findings and limits: Apparently characteristic of ankylosing spondylitis blood was a TCR beta motif (eight highly homologous variants).

This CDR3 contains 17 residues. The V gene end was trimmed by 3 bases and the J gene end by 4 bases; junction bases not matched to a gene: 10. Per germline, CDR1 SGHAT and CDR2 FQNNGV. In making TCR beta libraries, quantitative 5'-RACE with molecular barcodes was used. One entry per CDR3 protein, called by TCRdb with MiXCR from the 5' RACE reads. The profile shows approximately 300,000 distinct CDR3 sequences, less than 25% of them singletons. The gene calls are TRBV11-2 and TRBJ1-1; 11 positions match TRBD1. Material: blood, either unsorted or a sorted T cell fraction (not recorded which). This receptor was taken from a female donor with ankylosing spondylitis or in good health (not recorded which). CDR3 DNA sequence: TGTGCCAGCAGCTTGGACAGGGGGCATGTTCAGGGCACTGAAGCTTTCTTT. As protein: CASSLDRGHVQGTEAFF.